This T cell receptor beta chain came from a study of shared T cell receptors in the human thymus. The CDR3 consists of 14 residues. The germline V gene has CDR1 MGHDK and CDR2 SYGVNS. Trimming pared 8 bases from V and 2 bases from J, leaving 15 bases between. Repertoires were generated with immunoSEQ multiplex PCR, while TCRdb's copy carries only in-frame clones and drops some. The data contain 640,000 or so clones, about 89% of them singletons. The same sample was also used in a study of human thymus T cells.

Specimen: thymocytes. The receptor's source is a boy less than two years old with a congenital heart defect. This chain connects TRBV25-1 to TRBJ1-1; no clear D. The CDR3 nucleotides are TGTGCCAGCCGGGGAAAGGTGGGCAACACTGAAGCTTTCTTT. Protein sequence: CASRGKVGNTEAFF.